The 18 T cell receptor beta chains below come from one sample, sequenced in a study of cytomegalovirus exposure and HLA in healthy donors (dated by TCRdb to 2015 to 2018). Preparation of the library involved the immunoSEQ multiplex PCR assay. A mixture of 60 forward primers for TCR Vbeta segments and 13 reverse primers for TCR Jbeta segments was used in the multiplex PCR. The table comes from immuneACCESS by way of TCRdb, which keeps in-frame sequences with V and J called. Part of the clones is missing from these tables; in studies checked, under half for an unresolved V gene and the rest for unknown reasons. A total of roughly 100,000 clones appear in this sample, over 80% of them only once. The ten largest clones capture 2% to 3% of the sample. Sample: PBMCs. The receptor source for this set is a man aged 35-49 years in good health and CMV-seronegative.

The chain recombines TRBV19 with TRBJ2-5; 8 nucleotides line up with TRBD2. The CDR3 runs to 13 residues. CDR1 and CDR2 (germline): LNHDA, SQIVND (reference sequence). V shed 5 bases and J 1 base; nucleotides not matched to a gene: 0. The CDR3 protein is CASSGLAQETQYF. In DNA, the CDR3 is TGTGCCAGTAGTGGACTAGCCCAAGAGACCCAGTACTTC.

The gene calls are TRBV10-3 and TRBJ2-2; 9 bases line up with TRBD1. Germline-derived CDR1 and CDR2 are ENHRY and SYGVKD. V dropped 10 bases and J dropped 2; count of bases not matched to a gene: 5. The CDR3 contains 14 residues. DNA for the CDR3: TGTGCCACCACGGGACAGGGCAACACCGGGGAGCTGTTTTTT. It translates to CATTGQGNTGELFF.

This clone has only a few counts. The V gene is TRBV29-1, the J gene TRBJ2-1; no clear D gene. Germline V CDR1 and CDR2: SQVTM, ANQGSEA. V was shortened by 4 bases and J by 5 bases, with 6 bases between the two germline ends. The CDR3 runs 11 residues. CDR3 residues: CSVGSDNEQFF. The CDR3 coding sequence is TGCAGCGTTGGGTCGGACAATGAGCAGTTCTTC.

In its sample, this clone was seen a few times. This sequence joins TRBV29-1 and TRBJ2-7; a possible D gene is TRBD2 (5 bases). Germline CDR1 is SQVTM and CDR2 is ANQGSEA. This CDR3 has 15 amino acids. Trimming took 3 bases from V and 6 from J, leaving 21 bases between them. CDR3 residues: CSVDGGGYRSGEQYF. Written as DNA, the CDR3 is TGCAGCGTTGATGGCGGAGGTTATAGGTCGGGCGAGCAGTACTTC.

As DNA, the CDR3 is TGTGCCAGCAGCCACTGGGCAGCCGATGGCTACACCTTC. This encodes CASSHWAADGYTF. The V call is TRBV14, the J call TRBJ1-2; the D is unclear. V dropped 3 bases and J dropped 6 bases, with 11 bases sitting between them. The length of the CDR3 is 13 residues. From germline, CDR1 is SGHDN and CDR2 FVKESK.

The V and J genes are TRBV5-4 and TRBJ2-5; D perhaps matches TRBD1 (6 bases). Trimming removed 3 bases from V and 2 bases from J, with 14 bases in between. The CDR3 runs 15 residues. Germline CDR1 SGHNT, CDR2 YYREEE (reference sequence). CDR3 coding DNA: TGTGCCAGCAGCTCCCCAAACAGGGCGCAAGAGACCCAGTACTTC. This translates into CASSSPNRAQETQYF. The full variable domain, its missing parts supplied by reference TRBV5-4 and TRBJ2-5, is ETGVTQSPTHLIKTRGQQVTLRCSSQSGHNTVSWYQQALGQGPQFIFQYYREEENGRGNFPPRFSGLQFPNYSSELNVNALELDDSALYLCASSSPNRAQETQYFGPGTRLLVL.

The rearrangement joins TRBV7-2 to TRBJ2-2; 9 bases agree with TRBD1. CDR3 size: 16 residues. V lost 1 base, J lost 7 bases, and 7 bases stayed unmatched. Germline-derived CDR1 and CDR2 are SGHTA and FQGNSA. DNA of the CDR3: TGTGCCAGCAGCTTAGTTGGGACAGGGATGAACGGGGAGCTGTTTTTT. Encoded protein: CASSLVGTGMNGELFF.

The chain has TRBV2 and TRBJ1-1, with 9 bases fitting TRBD1. Trimming at V came to 8 bases and at J to 7 bases, leaving 8 bases not matched to a gene. The CDR3 is made up of 13 amino acids. Germline lookup yields CDR1 SNHLY and CDR2 FYNNEI. The CDR3 DNA reads as TGTGCCAGCGGAACAGGGGGCACTTATGAAGCTTTCTTT. It is translated as CASGTGGTYEAFF.

Comments on this clone: Distinct nucleotide sequences in the sample also encode this CDR3. The CDR3 is CASSQDRGNQPQHF. CDR3 sequence (DNA): TGCGCCAGCAGCCAAGACAGGGGTAATCAGCCCCAGCATTTT. The chain employs TRBV4-1 and TRBJ1-5, with D possibly TRBD1 on 6 matching bases. CDR1 is MGHRA, CDR2 YSYEKL, per germline. The CDR3 is made up of 14 amino acids. V was shortened by 0 bases and J by 4 bases, with 7 bases between the two germline ends.

This chain uses TRBV25-1 with TRBJ1-4, with a weak D call TRBD1 (5 bases). V was trimmed by 1 base and J by 8 bases, leaving 14 bases between them. Germline-derived CDR1 and CDR2 are MGHDK and SYGVNS. The CDR3 spans 15 residues. The CDR3 nucleotides read TGTGCCAGCAGTGAATTGGGTCAGGGTCCGGAAAAACTGTTTTTT. Protein product: CASSELGQGPEKLFF. The full variable domain, in which reference TRBV25-1 and TRBJ1-4 provide the parts outside the CDR3, is EADIYQTPRYLVIGTGKKITLECSQTMGHDKMYWYQQDPGMELHLIHYSYGVNSTEKGDLSSESTVSRIRTEHFPLTLESARPSHTSQYLCASSELGQGPEKLFFGSGTQLSVL.

In this sample, this clone turned up a few times. This rearrangement joins TRBV28 to TRBJ1-4, with 7 positions matching TRBD1. The germline V gene has CDR1 MDHEN and CDR2 SYDVKM. The CDR3 extends over 15 amino acids. The V segment lost 6 bases and the J segment 2 bases; nucleotides outside the gene matches: 6. The CDR3 sequence: CASSVQGGTNEKLFF. CDR3 bases: TGTGCCAGCAGCGTTCAGGGGGGCACTAATGAAAAACTGTTTTTT.

This chain uses TRBV5-4 with TRBJ2-1; 7 bases fit TRBD2. J lost 2 bases, V lost 0 bases, and 2 bases had no gene match. Germline V CDR1 and CDR2: SGHNT, YYREEE (reference sequence). CDR3 size: 15 residues. The CDR3 region has the DNA TGTGCCAGCAGCTTGGTGGGGGGGGCCTACAATGAGCAGTTCTTC. Protein: CASSLVGGAYNEQFF. Full variable domain (outside the CDR3, taken from reference TRBV5-4 and TRBJ2-1): ETGVTQSPTHLIKTRGQQVTLRCSSQSGHNTVSWYQQALGQGPQFIFQYYREEENGRGNFPPRFSGLQFPNYSSELNVNALELDDSALYLCASSLVGGAYNEQFFGPGTRLTVL.

The chain has TRBV5-1 and TRBJ2-4, with a weak D call TRBD2 (6 bases). Germline CDR1 and CDR2: SGHRS and YFSETQ. V dropped 6 bases and J dropped 0 bases, with 16 bases sitting between them. The CDR3 loop spans 16 amino acids. The CDR3 DNA follows: TGCGCCAGCAATGCGGGGCCCGGACTAGCCAAAAACATTCAGTACTTC. Its translation is CASNAGPGLAKNIQYF.

Concerning this clone itself: Other DNA sequences within the sample encode an identical CDR3. The chain is built from TRBV2 and TRBJ1-6; 7 bases map to TRBD1. With 6 bases clipped from V and 6 bases from J, the junction kept 5 bases outside the gene matches. This CDR3 region has 14 residues. The V gene's germline CDR1 is SNHLY and CDR2 FYNNEI. CDR3 sequence reads: CASSQTGSNSPLHF. CDR3 sequence (DNA): TGTGCCAGCAGCCAGACAGGGAGTAATTCACCCCTCCACTTT.

The chain has TRBV1 and TRBJ2-1; TRBD2, the D gene given by the table, was not confirmed from the DNA. TRBV1 counts as a pseudogene. CDR3 length: 18 amino acids. The CDR3 DNA reads as TGCACCAGCAGACACGGACTAGCGGGGGGGGTACGGCTCAATGAGCAGTTCTTC. Translation gives CTSRHGLAGGVRLNEQFF.

The chain couples TRBV7-6 to TRBJ1-1; tentative D call: TRBD1 (5 bases). Germline V CDR1 and CDR2: SGHVS, FNYEAQ. V gave up 2 bases and J gave up 5 bases, with 12 bases separating them. This CDR3 contains 14 residues. CDR3 nucleotide sequence: TGTGCCAGCAGCTTAAAAGGGGCGGAAACTGAAGCTTTCTTT. As protein: CASSLKGAETEAFF.

This clone was seen a single time. The J gene is TRBJ1-4, the V gene TRBV1; the table's D call of TRBD1 was not tested on the DNA. TRBV1 is described as a pseudogene. The CDR3 has 15 amino acids. The CDR3 DNA is TGCACCAGCAGCGGGGCTGGGCCCGCGAATGAAAAACTGTTTTTT. It yields the protein CTSSGAGPANEKLFF.

The CDR3 spells CASSQSGVYNEQFF. The CDR3, as DNA: TGTGCCAGCAGCCAGTCAGGGGTCTACAATGAGCAGTTCTTC. The chain is built from TRBV11-2 and TRBJ2-1; weak D call: TRBD1 (6 bases). The CDR3 is made up of 14 amino acids. With 5 bases removed from V and 3 bases from J, the gap between germline ends came to 11 bases. Germline values: CDR1 SGHAT, CDR2 FQNNGV.